These T cell receptor beta chains were read from a single sample in a study of T cell responses to AZD1222 COVID-19 vaccine. Generated by immunoSEQ multiplex PCR, the TCRdb table keeps only in-frame clones and is missing some. Of about 140,000 clones listed, roughly 90% are singletons. The sequenced sample was peripheral blood, obtained on day 0 of AZD1222 vaccination. These receptors were collected from an adult in good health. CDR3s include the opening cysteine and the closing phenylalanine or tryptophan. D genes are given only for firm matches. For some rows the clone size is stated as once, few or many, or as a class when expanded; others skip it.

>NA|TRBJ2-7|TRBV7-9|NA
TGTGCCAGCAGCTTAGTTGGTCCAGCTCCTCTTTACGAGCAGTACTTC
CASSLVGPAPLYEQYF
>NA|TRBJ2-1|TRBV28|TRBD2
TGTGCCAGCAGGCGGACTAGCGGGAGGATTGAAAATGAGCAGTTCTTC
CASRRTSGRIENEQFF
>NA|TRBJ2-3|TRBV21-1|NA
TGTGCCAGTCAGGGACCTAGCACAGATACGCAGTATTTT
CASQGPSTDTQYF
>NA|TRBJ1-6|TRBV30|NA
TGTGCCTGGAGTGACCTGTTGAGGCAACCCGATAATTCACCCCTCCACTTT
CAWSDLLRQPDNSPLHF
>NA|TRBJ2-7|TRBV7-2|TRBD2
TGTGCCAGCAGCTCTCCGGGAGGCTACGAGCAGTACTTC
CASSSPGGYEQYF
>NA|TRBJ1-1|TRBV15|NA
TGTGCCACCAGCAGAGGATGGGACACTGAAGCTTTCTTT
CATSRGWDTEAFF
>NA|TRBJ2-6|TRBV6-5|NA
TGTGCCAGCACTTCGCCAGGGACTGGGGCCAACGTCCTGACTTTC
CASTSPGTGANVLTF
>NA|TRBJ2-2|TRBV4-1|NA
TGCACCCGGGGTGGGGTGTTTTTT
CTRGGVFF
>NA|TRBJ1-5|TRBV7-9|TRBD1
TGTGCCAGCAGCTCTGACAGGGATCAGCCCCAGCATTTT
CASSSDRDQPQHF
>NA|TRBJ2-1|TRBV28|TRBD2
TGTGCCAGCAGGGGGAGGGTGGGAGAGTCCCTCTATGAGCAGTTCTTC
CASRGRVGESLYEQFF
>NA|TRBJ2-5|TRBV30|NA
TGTGCCTGGAGTGTTGGGCAACAACCGTACTTC
CAWSVGQQPYF
>few|TRBJ1-2|TRBV7-9|NA
TGTGCCAGCAGCCCTACTTTCGGCAGGGCCTCTATTGGCTACACCTTC
CASSPTFGRASIGYTF
>NA|TRBJ1-1|TRBV27|TRBD1
TGTGCCAGCAGTTCCCTGACAGGGACCCTAAACACTGAAGCTTTCTTT
CASSSLTGTLNTEAFF
>once|TRBJ1-1|TRBV2|NA
TGTGCCAGCAGCAGCCCCCACCGTGGGGGGAGGGCTGAAGCTTTCTTT
CASSSPHRGGRAEAFF
>NA|TRBJ1-2|TRBV6-5|NA
TGTGCCAGCAGTTACAGTTCCGGACCCATCTATGGCTACACCTTC
CASSYSSGPIYGYTF
>NA|TRBJ1-5|TRBV30|NA
TGTGCCTGCAATCTTTGGGGCGATAGCAATCAGCCCCAGCATTTT
CACNLWGDSNQPQHF
>once|TRBJ1-4|TRBV25-1|TRBD1
TGTGCCAGCAGGGGACAGGCTAGCCTAGAAAAACTGTTTTTT
CASRGQASLEKLFF
>NA|TRBJ2-5|TRBV5-1|NA
TGCGCCAGCAGCTTGATTGAGGGGGAGACCCAGTACTTC
CASSLIEGETQYF
>NA|TRBJ1-2|TRBV10-3|NA
TGTGCCATCAGTGACCCCAAGGAGGCAGAGTATGGCTACACCTTC
CAISDPKEAEYGYTF
>NA|TRBJ2-7|TRBV2|TRBD2
TGTGCCAGCCGATCGTCTAGCGGGAGGGCCGCCGAGCAGTACTTC
CASRSSSGRAAEQYF
>NA|TRBJ1-3|TRBV7-9|NA
TGTGCCAGCAGCCTGACATCGAAATACTCTGGAAACACCATATATTTT
CASSLTSKYSGNTIYF
>NA|TRBJ1-2|TRBV19|NA
TGTGCCAGTAGTACCCGACAGCGAAATGGCTACACCTTC
CASSTRQRNGYTF
>once|TRBJ2-1|TRBV7-2|NA
TGTGCCAGCAGCACTCGGACAAATCTTGAGCAGTTCTTC
CASSTRTNLEQFF
>NA|TRBJ2-1|TRBV27|NA
TGTGCCAGCAGTTTATTGGCCTACAATGAGCAGTTCTTC
CASSLLAYNEQFF
>NA|TRBJ1-1|TRBV7-9|TRBD1
TGTGCCAGCCGACAGGGGGGGGGCACTGAAGCTTTCTTT
CASRQGGGTEAFF
>NA|TRBJ1-2|TRBV28|NA
TGTGCCAGCAGTTTAGGATCCAGCGTCTATGGCTACACCTTC
CASSLGSSVYGYTF
>NA|TRBJ2-2|TRBV4-2|NA
TGTGCCAGCAGCCCCGCTAGTTTCGACACCGGGGAGCTGTTTTTT
CASSPASFDTGELFF
>NA|TRBJ1-1|TRBV7-3|NA
TGTGCCAGCAGCTCCTCCGCGGGGAACACTGAAGCTTTCTTT
CASSSSAGNTEAFF
>NA|TRBJ2-7|TRBV10-2|NA
TGCGCCAGCTGGGGGGGGCAGGGTGCCTACGAGCAGTACTTC
CASWGGQGAYEQYF